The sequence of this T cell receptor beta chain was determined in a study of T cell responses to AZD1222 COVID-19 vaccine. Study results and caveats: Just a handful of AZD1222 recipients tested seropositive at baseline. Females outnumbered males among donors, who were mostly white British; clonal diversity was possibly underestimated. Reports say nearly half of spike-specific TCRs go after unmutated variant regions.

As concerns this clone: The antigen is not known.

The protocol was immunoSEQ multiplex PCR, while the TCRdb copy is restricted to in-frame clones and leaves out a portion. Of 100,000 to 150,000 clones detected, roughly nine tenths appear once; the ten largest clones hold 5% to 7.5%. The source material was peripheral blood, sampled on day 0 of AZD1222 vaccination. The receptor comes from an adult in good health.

CDR3 in amino acids: CASSLTAVGNQPQHF. Written as DNA, the CDR3 is TGTGCCAGCAGCTTGACCGCGGTAGGCAATCAGCCCCAGCATTTT. This chain links TRBV7-9 with TRBJ1-5, with D unclear. The V and J ends lost 3 bases and 2 bases respectively, with 11 bases between them. This CDR3 has 15 residues. Germline V gives CDR1 SEHNR, CDR2 FQNEAQ (reference sequence). The complete variable domain, with remaining parts taken from reference TRBV7-9 and TRBJ1-5, reads DTGVSQNPRHKITKRGQNVTFRCDPISEHNRLYWYRQTLGQGPEFLTYFQNEAQLEKSRLLSDRFSAERPKGSFSTLEIQRTEQGDSAMYLCASSLTAVGNQPQHFGDGTRLSIL.